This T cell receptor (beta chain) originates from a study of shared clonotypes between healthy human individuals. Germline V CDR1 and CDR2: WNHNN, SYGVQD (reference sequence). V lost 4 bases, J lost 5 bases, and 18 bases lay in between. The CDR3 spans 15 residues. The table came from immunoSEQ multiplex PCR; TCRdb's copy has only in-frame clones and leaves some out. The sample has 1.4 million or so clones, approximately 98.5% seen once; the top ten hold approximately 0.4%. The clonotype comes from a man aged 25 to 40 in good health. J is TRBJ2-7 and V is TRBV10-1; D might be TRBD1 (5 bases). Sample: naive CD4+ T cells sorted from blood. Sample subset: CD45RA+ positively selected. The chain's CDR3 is CASSATLLRAHEQYF. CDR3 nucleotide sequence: TGCGCCAGCAGTGCCACCCTTCTCAGGGCCCACGAGCAGTACTTC.